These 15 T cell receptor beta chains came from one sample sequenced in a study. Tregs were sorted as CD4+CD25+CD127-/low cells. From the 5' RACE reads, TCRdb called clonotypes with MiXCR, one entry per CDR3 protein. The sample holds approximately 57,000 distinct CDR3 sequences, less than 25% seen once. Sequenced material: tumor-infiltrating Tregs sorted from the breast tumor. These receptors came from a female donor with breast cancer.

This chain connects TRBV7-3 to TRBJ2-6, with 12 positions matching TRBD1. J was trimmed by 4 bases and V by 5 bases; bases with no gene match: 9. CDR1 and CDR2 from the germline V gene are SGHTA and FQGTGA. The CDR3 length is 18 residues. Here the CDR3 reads CASSLYGTGGAGANVLTF. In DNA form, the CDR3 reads TGTGCCAGCAGCCTTTACGGGACAGGGGGCGCCGGGGCCAACGTCCTGACTTTC.

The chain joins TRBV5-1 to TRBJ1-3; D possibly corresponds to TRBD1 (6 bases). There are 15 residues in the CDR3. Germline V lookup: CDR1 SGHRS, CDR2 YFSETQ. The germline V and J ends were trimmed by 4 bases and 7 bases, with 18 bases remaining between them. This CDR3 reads CASSQDGQHGNTIYF. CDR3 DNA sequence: TGCGCCAGCAGCCAAGACGGACAGCACGGGAACACCATATATTTT.

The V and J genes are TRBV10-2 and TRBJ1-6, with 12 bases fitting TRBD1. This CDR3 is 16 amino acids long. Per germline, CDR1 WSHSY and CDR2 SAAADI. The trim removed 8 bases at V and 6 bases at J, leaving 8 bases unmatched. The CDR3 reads CASEGRDRGPNSPLHF. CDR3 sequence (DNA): TGCGCCAGCGAAGGCCGGGACAGGGGGCCTAATTCACCCCTCCACTTT.

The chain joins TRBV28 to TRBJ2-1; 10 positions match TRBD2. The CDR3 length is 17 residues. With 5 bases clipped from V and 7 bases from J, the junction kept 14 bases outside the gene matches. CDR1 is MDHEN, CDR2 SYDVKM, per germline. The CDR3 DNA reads TGTGCCAGCAGTCCAGCAAGCGGGAGGGCCGCAAAAAATGAGCAGTTCTTC. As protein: CASSPASGRAAKNEQFF.

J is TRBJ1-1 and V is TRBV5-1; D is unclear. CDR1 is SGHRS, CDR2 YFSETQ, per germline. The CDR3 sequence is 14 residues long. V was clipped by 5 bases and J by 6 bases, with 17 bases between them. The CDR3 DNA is TGCGCCAGCAGGCCCCTACCCGCGCTCCCTGAAGCTTTCTTT. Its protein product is CASRPLPALPEAFF.

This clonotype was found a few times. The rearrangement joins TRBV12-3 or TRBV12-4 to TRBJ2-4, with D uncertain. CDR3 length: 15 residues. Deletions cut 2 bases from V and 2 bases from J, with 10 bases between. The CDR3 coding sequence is TGTGCCAGCAGTTTATGGGAAGGAACCAAAAACATTCAGTACTTC. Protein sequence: CASSLWEGTKNIQYF.

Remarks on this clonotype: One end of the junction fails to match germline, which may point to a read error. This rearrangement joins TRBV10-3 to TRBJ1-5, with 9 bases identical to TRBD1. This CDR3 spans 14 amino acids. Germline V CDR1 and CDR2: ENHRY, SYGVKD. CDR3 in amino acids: CAISADRGNQPRHF. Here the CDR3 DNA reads TGTGCCATCAGTGCCGACAGGGGGAATCAGCCCCGGCATTTT.

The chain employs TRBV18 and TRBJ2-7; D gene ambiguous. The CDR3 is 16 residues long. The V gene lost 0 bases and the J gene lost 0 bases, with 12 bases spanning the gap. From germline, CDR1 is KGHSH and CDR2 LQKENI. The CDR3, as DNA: TGTGCCAGCTCACCACCTAACCCGGGTTCCTCCTACGAGCAGTACTTC. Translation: CASSPPNPGSSYEQYF.

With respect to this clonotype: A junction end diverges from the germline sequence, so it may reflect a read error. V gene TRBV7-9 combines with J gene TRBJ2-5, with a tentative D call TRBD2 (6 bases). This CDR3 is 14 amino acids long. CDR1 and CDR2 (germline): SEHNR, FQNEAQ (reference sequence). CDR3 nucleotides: TGTGCCAGCAGCCCGGGAGAATGGGGAGAGACCCGGTACTTC. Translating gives CASSPGEWGETRYF. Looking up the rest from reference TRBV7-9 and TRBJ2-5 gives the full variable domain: DTGVSQNPRHKITKRGQNVTFRCDPISEHNRLYWYRQTLGQGPEFLTYFQNEAQLEKSRLLSDRFSAERPKGSFSTLEIQRTEQGDSAMYLCASSPGEWGETRYFGPGTRLLVL.

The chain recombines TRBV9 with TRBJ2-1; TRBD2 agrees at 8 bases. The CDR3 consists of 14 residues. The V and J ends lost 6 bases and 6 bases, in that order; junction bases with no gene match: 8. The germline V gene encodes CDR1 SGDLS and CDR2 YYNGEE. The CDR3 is CASTEREFSNEQFF. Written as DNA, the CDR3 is TGTGCCAGCACTGAGCGGGAGTTCAGCAATGAGCAGTTCTTC.

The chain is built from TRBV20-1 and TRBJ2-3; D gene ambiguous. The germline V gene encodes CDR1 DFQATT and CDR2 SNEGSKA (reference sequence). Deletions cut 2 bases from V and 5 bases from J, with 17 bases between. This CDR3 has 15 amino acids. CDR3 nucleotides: TGCAGTGCTAGATCGGCGGCCTTATTCTTAGATACGCAGTATTTT. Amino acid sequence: CSARSAALFLDTQYF.

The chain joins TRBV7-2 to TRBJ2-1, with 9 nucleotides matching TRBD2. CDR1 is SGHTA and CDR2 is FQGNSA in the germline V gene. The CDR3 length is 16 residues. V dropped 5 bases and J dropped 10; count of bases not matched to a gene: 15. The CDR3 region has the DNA TGTGCCAGCAGCCCTGGAACCGGGACTAGCTCCCCCGAGCAGTTCTTC. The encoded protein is CASSPGTGTSSPEQFF.

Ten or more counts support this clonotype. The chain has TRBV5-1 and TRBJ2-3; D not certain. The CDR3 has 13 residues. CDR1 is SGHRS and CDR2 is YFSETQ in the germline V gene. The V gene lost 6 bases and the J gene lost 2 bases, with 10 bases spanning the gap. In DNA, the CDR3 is TGCGCCAGCAACCCTGACTCCACAGATACGCAGTATTTT. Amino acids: CASNPDSTDTQYF.

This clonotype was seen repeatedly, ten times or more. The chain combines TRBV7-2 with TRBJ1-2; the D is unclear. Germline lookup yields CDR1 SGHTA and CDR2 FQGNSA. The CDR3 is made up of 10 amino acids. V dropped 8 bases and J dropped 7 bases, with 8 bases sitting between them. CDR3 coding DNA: TGTGCCAGCCCCCGTGGTGGCTACACCTTC. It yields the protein CASPRGGYTF.

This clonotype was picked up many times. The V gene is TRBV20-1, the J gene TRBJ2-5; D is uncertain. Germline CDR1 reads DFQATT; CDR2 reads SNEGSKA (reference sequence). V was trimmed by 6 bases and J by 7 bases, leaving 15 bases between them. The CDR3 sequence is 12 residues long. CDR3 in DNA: TGCAGTGCCCCAAGCAGAGTAGGGACCCAGTACTTC. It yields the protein CSAPSRVGTQYF.